This T cell receptor beta chain stems from a study of T cells in Graves' hyperthyroidism and ophthalmopathy (dated by TCRdb to between 2017 and 2020). For context, the study as a whole: Peripheral blood was collected at initial diagnosis, before any treatment. TCR V-J signatures able to tell the groups apart were searched for in a discovery cohort of approximately 95 patients, of whom more than 40 had Graves' ophthalmopathy and under 65 had stable Graves' hyperthyroidism. Prospective prediction of ophthalmopathy was tested in an independent validation cohort of fewer than 20 hyperthyroidism patients and some 17 patients who later progressed to ophthalmopathy. The 100 or so discovery patients were randomly split 7:3 into training and test sets. In six Graves' hyperthyroidism patients, the study also compared T-cell repertoires from thyroid tissue with T-cell repertoires from blood. Once sampling was done, hyperthyroidism patients were given methimazole at a starting dose of 30 mg daily, whereas ophthalmopathy patients were given high-dose intravenous methylprednisolone. The paper reports TCR Vbeta CDR3 sequencing of more than 120 peripheral blood samples: around 45 ophthalmopathy, over 70 hyperthyroidism and around 17 progressor patients.

Trimming costs V 0 bases and J 2 bases, and their ends lie 16 bases apart. Based on the germline V gene (reference sequence), the CDR1 and CDR2 sequences are DFQATT and SNEGSKA. Reading from cysteine to phenylalanine, the CDR3 counts 16 amino acids. The retained sequence is limited to the CDR3, 48 bases, with the frame set at the first base. Stable Graves' hyperthyroidism was defined as the absence of progression to ophthalmopathy over 18 months of follow-up. Hyperthyroidism patients were aged 18 to 65 years and newly diagnosed, with disease duration of less than 2 months. Exclusion was applied to patients with uncontrolled infections, other autoimmune diseases, pregnancy or lactation. Diagnoses were based on clinical symptoms, serum thyroxine and TRAb, thyroid ultrasound and orbital computed tomography. PBMCs were separated from roughly 10 ml of fresh peripheral blood using Ficoll-Paque density gradient centrifugation. Total RNA was extracted with Trizol reagent, and quality was checked on an Agilent 2100 Bioanalyzer.

Many counts were recorded for this clonotype. What this receptor recognizes is not known. The record has no base qualities; no much larger clone is one base away. TCR beta CDR3 regions were amplified from RNA transcripts. For the first round of RT-PCR on the TCR CDR3, the HTBI primer set was used together with the Qiagen OneStep RT-PCR kit. The libraries were constructed in a second round of multiplex PCR and then size-selected and purified. Paired-end sequencing of the libraries was performed with 100 bp reads on an Illumina HiSeq2000. Turning to the authors' computational methods: SOAPnuke was used to process the raw data, throwing out any read that contained adapters or uncalled bases, had a mean Phred below 15, or lacked an exact constant-primer or identifier match. High-quality paired reads were merged with COPE v1.2.5, and unique nucleotide sequences were defined as clonotypes. MiTCR v1.1 was used to align the clonotypes against IMGT TRBV, TRBD and TRBJ reference segments. The analysis included only V-J combinations with a frequency above 0.0001, which together covered approximately 99% of the repertoires. A TCS score was defined as the ratio between F50 (clonal expansion) and ExV (chaos), using BLOSUM62-based TCRdist between CDR3 peptides within each V-J. Welch's t-statistics and random forest reduced fewer than 550 V-J features to roughly 13, which were used in a naive Bayes classifier (R e1071). The raw public data were reprocessed by TCRdb itself: fastp quality trimming at Q25, MiXCR clonotype calling, in-frame beta chains only. Rows with a matching CDR3 protein are joined into one entry that keeps the most common DNA and genes. These V and J calls derive from TCRdb rather than the authors' analysis. This sample holds under 550,000 distinct CDR3 sequences; about an eighth were observed only once. Jointly, the top ten make up 5.3% of the sample.

Beyond this particular receptor, the publication reports: During validation, the model predicted progression to ophthalmopathy a median of approximately 6 months ahead of onset, with more than 55% sensitivity and 72.22% specificity. A 13 V-J signature model separated ophthalmopathy from stable hyperthyroidism, with around 91% sensitivity and roughly 82% specificity in cross-validation and 80%/75% in testing. No statistical method was used to set the sample size in advance, and investigators knew the group allocation. Most expanded thyroid clonotypes (frequency above 0.001) were also detected in blood, suggesting blood repertoires may reflect thyroid immune responses.

This clonotype originated in a woman between 18 and 30 years old with Graves' hyperthyroidism. The sequenced sample was blood. The rearrangement joined TRBV20-1 to TRBJ1-1, with no confident D gene call. The CDR3 in this case is CSARDLSTEPNTEAFF. At the DNA level, the sequence is TGCAGTGCTAGAGATTTGAGTACAGAACCTAACACTGAAGCTTTCTTT.